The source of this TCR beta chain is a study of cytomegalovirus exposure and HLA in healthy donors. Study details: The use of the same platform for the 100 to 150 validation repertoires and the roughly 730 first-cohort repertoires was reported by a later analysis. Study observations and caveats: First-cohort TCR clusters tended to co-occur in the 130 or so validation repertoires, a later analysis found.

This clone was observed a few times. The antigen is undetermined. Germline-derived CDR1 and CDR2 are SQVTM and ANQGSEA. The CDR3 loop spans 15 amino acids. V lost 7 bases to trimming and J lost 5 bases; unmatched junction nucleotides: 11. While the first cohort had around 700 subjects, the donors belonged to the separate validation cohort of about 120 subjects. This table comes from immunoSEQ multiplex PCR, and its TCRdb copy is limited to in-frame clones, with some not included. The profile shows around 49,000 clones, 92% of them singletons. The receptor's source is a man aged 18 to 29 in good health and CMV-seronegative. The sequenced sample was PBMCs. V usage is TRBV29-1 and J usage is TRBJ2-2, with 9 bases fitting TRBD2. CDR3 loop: CSAGLAGVGTGELFF. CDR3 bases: TGCAGCGCCGGATTAGCGGGAGTCGGGACCGGGGAGCTGTTTTTT.